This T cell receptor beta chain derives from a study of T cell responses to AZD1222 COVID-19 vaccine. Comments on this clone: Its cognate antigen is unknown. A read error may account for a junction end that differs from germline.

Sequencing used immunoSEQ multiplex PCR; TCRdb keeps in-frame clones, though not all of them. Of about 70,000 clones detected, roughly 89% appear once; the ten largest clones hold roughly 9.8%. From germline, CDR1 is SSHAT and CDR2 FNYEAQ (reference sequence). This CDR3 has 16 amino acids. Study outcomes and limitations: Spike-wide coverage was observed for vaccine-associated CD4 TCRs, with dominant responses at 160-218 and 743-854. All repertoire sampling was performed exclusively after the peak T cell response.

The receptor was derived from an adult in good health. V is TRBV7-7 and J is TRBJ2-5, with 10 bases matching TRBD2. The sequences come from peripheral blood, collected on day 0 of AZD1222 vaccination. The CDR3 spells CASSKGLAPIQETQYF. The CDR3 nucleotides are TGTGCTAGCAGCAAGGGACTAGCGCCAATCCAAGAGACCCAGTACTTC.